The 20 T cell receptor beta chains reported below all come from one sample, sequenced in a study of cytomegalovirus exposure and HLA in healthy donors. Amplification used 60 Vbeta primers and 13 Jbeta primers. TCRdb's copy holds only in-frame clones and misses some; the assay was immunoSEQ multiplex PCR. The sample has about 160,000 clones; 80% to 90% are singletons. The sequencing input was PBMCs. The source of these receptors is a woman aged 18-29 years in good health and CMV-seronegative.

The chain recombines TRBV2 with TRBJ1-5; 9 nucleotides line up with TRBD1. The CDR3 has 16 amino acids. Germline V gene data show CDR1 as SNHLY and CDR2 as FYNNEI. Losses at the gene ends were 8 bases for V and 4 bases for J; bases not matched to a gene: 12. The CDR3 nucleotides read TGTGCCAGCCGTCGAGGGGGACAGGGCCAAAATCAGCCCCAGCATTTT. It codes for CASRRGGQGQNQPQHF.

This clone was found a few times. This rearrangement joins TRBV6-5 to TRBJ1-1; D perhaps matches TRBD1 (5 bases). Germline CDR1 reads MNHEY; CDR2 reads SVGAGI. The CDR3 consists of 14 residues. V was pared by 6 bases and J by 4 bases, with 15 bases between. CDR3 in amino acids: CASRPEAGRTEAFF. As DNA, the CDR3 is TGTGCCAGCAGGCCCGAAGCGGGGCGCACTGAAGCTTTCTTT.

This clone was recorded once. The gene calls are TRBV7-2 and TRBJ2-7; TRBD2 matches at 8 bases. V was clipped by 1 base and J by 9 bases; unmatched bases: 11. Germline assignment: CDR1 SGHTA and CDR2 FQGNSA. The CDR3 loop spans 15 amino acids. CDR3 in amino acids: CASSLDSGTSVGQYF. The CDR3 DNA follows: TGTGCCAGCAGCTTAGATAGCGGGACATCCGTAGGGCAGTACTTC.

The CDR3 protein is CASRPAGGALYF. CDR3 bases: TGTGCCAGCAGACCCGCGGGGGGGGCCCTTTACTTC. This sequence joins TRBV2 and TRBJ2-5; 9 nucleotides line up with TRBD2. Trimming removed 6 bases from V and 14 bases from J; junction bases left unmatched: 10. The CDR3 sequence is 12 residues long. Germline V CDR1 and CDR2: SNHLY, FYNNEI. Full variable domain (remainder filled in from reference TRBV2 and TRBJ2-5): EPEVTQTPSHQVTQMGQEVILRCVPISNHLYFYWYRQILGQKVEFLVSFYNNEISEKSEIFDDQFSVERPDGSNFTLKIRSTKLEDSAMYFCASRPAGGALYFGPGTRLLVL.

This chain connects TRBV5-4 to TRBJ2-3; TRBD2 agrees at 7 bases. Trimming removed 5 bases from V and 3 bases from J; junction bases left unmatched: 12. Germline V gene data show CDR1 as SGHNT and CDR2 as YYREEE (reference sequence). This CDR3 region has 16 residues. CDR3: CASRVKVGGSTDTQYF. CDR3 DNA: TGTGCCAGCAGGGTTAAGGTTGGCGGGAGTACAGATACGCAGTATTTT.

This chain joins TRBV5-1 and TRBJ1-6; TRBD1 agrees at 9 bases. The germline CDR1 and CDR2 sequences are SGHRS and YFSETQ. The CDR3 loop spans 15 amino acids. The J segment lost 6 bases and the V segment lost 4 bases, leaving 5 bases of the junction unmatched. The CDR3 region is CASSQGTGSNSPLHF. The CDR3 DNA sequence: TGCGCCAGCAGCCAAGGGACAGGGAGTAATTCACCCCTCCACTTT.

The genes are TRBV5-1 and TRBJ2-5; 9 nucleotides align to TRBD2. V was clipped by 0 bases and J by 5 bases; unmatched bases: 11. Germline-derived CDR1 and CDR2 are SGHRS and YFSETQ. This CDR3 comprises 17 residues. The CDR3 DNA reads TGCGCCAGCAGCTTGGACAGATTGCGGGAGGGCCGGGAGACCCAGTACTTC. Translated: CASSLDRLREGRETQYF.

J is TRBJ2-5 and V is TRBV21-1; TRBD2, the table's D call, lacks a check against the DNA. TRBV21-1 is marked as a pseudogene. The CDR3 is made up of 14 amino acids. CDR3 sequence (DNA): TGTGCCAGCAGCAAAAGGAGCTACCAAGGCGCCCAGTACTTC. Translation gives CASSKRSYQGAQYF.

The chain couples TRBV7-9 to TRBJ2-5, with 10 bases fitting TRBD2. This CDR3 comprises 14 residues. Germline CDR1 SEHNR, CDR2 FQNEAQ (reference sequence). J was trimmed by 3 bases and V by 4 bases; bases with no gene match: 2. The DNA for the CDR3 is TGTGCCAGCAGCTCCCTAGCGGGAGAAGAGACCCAGTACTTC. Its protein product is CASSSLAGEETQYF. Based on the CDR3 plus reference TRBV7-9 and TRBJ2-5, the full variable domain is DTGVSQNPRHKITKRGQNVTFRCDPISEHNRLYWYRQTLGQGPEFLTYFQNEAQLEKSRLLSDRFSAERPKGSFSTLEIQRTEQGDSAMYLCASSSLAGEETQYFGPGTRLLVL.

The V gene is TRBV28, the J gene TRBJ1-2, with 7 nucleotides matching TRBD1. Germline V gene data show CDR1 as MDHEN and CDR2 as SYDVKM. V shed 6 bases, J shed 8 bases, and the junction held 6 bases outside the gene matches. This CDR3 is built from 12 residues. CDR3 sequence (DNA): TGTGCCAGCAGACAGGGGTTGGGCGGCTACACCTTC. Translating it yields CASRQGLGGYTF.

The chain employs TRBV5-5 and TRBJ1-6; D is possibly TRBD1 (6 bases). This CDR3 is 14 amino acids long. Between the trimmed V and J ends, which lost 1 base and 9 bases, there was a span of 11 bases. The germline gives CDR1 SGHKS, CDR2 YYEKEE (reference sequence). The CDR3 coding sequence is TGTGCCAGCAGCTTGCCAACAGGGTCTTCACCCCTCCACTTT. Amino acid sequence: CASSLPTGSSPLHF.

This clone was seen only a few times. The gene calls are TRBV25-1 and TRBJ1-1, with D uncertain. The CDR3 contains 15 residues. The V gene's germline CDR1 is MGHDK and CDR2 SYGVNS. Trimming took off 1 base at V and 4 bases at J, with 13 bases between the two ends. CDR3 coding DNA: TGTGCCAGCAGTGAATCTAGGGAGGTGAGCACTGAAGCTTTCTTT. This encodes CASSESREVSTEAFF.

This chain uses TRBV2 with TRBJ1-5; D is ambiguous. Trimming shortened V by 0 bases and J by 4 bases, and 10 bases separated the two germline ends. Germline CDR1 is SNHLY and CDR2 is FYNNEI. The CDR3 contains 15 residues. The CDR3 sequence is CASSEAEGLNQPQHF. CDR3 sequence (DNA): TGTGCCAGCAGTGAAGCGGAGGGCCTTAATCAGCCCCAGCATTTT.

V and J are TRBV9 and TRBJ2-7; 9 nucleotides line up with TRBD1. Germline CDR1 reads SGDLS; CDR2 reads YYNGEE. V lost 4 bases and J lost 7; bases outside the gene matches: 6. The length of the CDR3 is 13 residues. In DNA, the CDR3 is TGTGCCAGCAGCTTAGGGACAGGGACGGAGCAGTACTTC. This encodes CASSLGTGTEQYF. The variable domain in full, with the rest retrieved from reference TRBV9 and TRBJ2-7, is DSGVTQTPKHLITATGQRVTLRCSPRSGDLSVYWYQQSLDQGLQFLIQYYNGEERAKGNILERFSAQQFPDLHSELNLSSLELGDSALYFCASSLGTGTEQYFGPGTRLTVT.

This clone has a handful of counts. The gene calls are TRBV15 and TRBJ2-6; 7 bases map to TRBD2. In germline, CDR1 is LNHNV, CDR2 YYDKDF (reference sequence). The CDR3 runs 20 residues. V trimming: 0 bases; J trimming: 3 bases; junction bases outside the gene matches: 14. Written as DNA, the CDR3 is TGTGCCACCAGCAGAGATCGGGGGAGGGCGGTTAAGGGTGGGGCCAACGTCCTGACTTTC. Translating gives CATSRDRGRAVKGGANVLTF.

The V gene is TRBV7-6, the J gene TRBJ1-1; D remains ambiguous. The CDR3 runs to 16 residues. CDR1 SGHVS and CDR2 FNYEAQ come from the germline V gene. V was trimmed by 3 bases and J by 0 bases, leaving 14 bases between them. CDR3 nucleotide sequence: TGTGCCAGCAGCTTGGAGACCCTGAGCCTGAACACTGAAGCTTTCTTT. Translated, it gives CASSLETLSLNTEAFF. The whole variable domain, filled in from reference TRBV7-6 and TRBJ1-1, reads GAGVSQSPRYKVTKRGQDVALRCDPISGHVSLYWYRQALGQGPEFLTYFNYEAQQDKSGLPNDRFSAERPEGSISTLTIQRTEQRDSAMYRCASSLETLSLNTEAFFGQGTRLTVV.

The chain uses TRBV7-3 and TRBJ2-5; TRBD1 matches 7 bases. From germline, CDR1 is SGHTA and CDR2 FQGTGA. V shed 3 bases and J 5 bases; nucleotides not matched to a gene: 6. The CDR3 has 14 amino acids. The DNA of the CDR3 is TGTGCCAGCAGCTTTTCAGGGGGAGCTGAGACCCAGTACTTC. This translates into CASSFSGGAETQYF.

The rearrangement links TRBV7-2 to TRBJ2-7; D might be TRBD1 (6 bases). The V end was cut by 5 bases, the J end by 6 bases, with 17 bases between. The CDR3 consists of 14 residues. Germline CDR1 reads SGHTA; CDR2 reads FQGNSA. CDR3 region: CASSPSGARGEQYF. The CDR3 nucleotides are TGTGCCAGCAGCCCAAGTGGCGCCAGGGGCGAGCAGTACTTC.

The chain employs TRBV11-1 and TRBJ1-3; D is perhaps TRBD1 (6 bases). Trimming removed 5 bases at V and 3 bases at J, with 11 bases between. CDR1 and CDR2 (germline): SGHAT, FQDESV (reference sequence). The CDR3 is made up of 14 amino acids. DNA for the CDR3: TGTGCCAGCAGCCCTACAGGGAGTGGAAACACCATATATTTT. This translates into CASSPTGSGNTIYF.

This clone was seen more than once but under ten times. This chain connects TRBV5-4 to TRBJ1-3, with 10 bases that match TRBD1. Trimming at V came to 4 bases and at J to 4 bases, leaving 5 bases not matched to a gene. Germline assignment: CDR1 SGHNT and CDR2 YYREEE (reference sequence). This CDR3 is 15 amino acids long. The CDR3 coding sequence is TGTGCCAGCAGCCAGGGACAGGGGACGGGAAACACCATATATTTT. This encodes CASSQGQGTGNTIYF.